The 13 T cell receptor beta chains presented below share a single source sample, sequenced in a study of blood T cell repertoires in COVID-19. Data came from immunoSEQ multiplex PCR; TCRdb stores just in-frame clones and leaves some out. The profile shows some 26,000 clones, 70% to 90% of them singletons. Material: peripheral blood. The receptors were sampled from a human donor with active COVID-19. The donor label of this sample is uncertain.

CDR3 residues: CASSLEGGQPSGNTIYF. The CDR3 DNA reads TGTGCCAGCAGCTTAGAGGGGGGGCAGCCCTCTGGAAACACCATATATTTT. This chain joins TRBV7-9 and TRBJ1-3; a weak D match, TRBD1 (6 bases). Trimming removed 1 base at V and 0 bases at J, with 13 bases between. The germline CDR1 and CDR2 sequences are SEHNR and FQNEAQ (reference sequence). There are 17 residues in the CDR3.

The chain employs TRBV27 and TRBJ2-5, with D tentatively TRBD1 (6 bases). The CDR3 has 16 residues. V was clipped by 5 bases and J by 5 bases, with 21 bases between them. Germline CDR1 reads MNHEY; CDR2 reads SMNVEV (reference sequence). CDR3 sequence: CASSPDGQLVWETQYF. DNA of the CDR3: TGTGCCAGCAGTCCGGACGGACAGTTGGTTTGGGAGACCCAGTACTTC.

The chain joins TRBV19 to TRBJ1-1, with 8 bases aligning to TRBD1. Per germline, CDR1 LNHDA and CDR2 SQIVND (reference sequence). The CDR3 totals 12 residues. V shed 7 bases, J shed 8 bases, and the junction held 6 bases outside the gene matches. Here the CDR3 DNA reads TGTGCCAGTATCACAGGGGGTGCCGAAGCTTTCTTT. It specifies CASITGGAEAFF.

In DNA form, the CDR3 reads TGTGCCAGCAGCCAAGATCTGAGGCGCACTGAAGCTTTCTTT. It codes for CASSQDLRRTEAFF. The V call is TRBV3-1 (or the pseudogene TRBV3-2), the J call TRBJ1-1; D remains ambiguous. The CDR3 is made up of 14 amino acids. With 0 bases removed from V and 4 bases from J, the gap between germline ends came to 9 bases. Looked up from germline, CDR1 is LGHDT and CDR2 is YNNKEL (reference sequence).

This rearrangement joins TRBV10-1 to TRBJ1-1; TRBD1 is a possible D gene (6 bases). The CDR3 length is 15 residues. V lost 2 bases to trimming and J lost 0 bases, with 10 bases between them. From germline, CDR1 is WNHNN and CDR2 SYGVQD (reference sequence). The CDR3 sequence is CASSESGQLNTEAFF. The CDR3 DNA reads as TGCGCCAGCAGTGAGAGTGGACAGCTGAACACTGAAGCTTTCTTT.

The chain employs TRBV29-1 and TRBJ2-5; 9 positions agree with TRBD2. V lost 6 bases, J lost 5 bases, and 7 bases stayed unmatched. This CDR3 contains 13 residues. The germline V gene encodes CDR1 SQVTM and CDR2 ANQGSEA. The CDR3 reads CSVPREGLETQYF. In DNA, the CDR3 is TGCAGCGTCCCGCGGGAGGGCCTTGAGACCCAGTACTTC.

The chain recombines TRBV28 with TRBJ1-1, with unresolved D. Germline V gene lookup returns CDR1 MDHEN and CDR2 SYDVKM. This CDR3 spans 15 amino acids. The germline V and J ends were trimmed by 5 bases and 8 bases, with 21 bases remaining between them. CDR3 amino acids: CASSPLAASAAEAFF. The CDR3 DNA sequence: TGTGCCAGCAGTCCACTCGCTGCCTCCGCCGCAGAAGCTTTCTTT. The full variable domain, completed using reference TRBV28 and TRBJ1-1, is DVKVTQSSRYLVKRTGEKVFLECVQDMDHENMFWYRQDPGLGLRLIYFSYDVKMKEKGDIPEGYSVSREKKERFSLILESASTNQTSMYLCASSPLAASAAEAFFGQGTRLTVV.

The chain is built from TRBV2 and TRBJ2-1, with unresolved D. This CDR3 contains 14 residues. Per the germline V gene, CDR1 is SNHLY and CDR2 is FYNNEI. Trimming removed 7 bases at V and 7 bases at J, with 17 bases between. The CDR3 is CASTPPNLLNEQFF. The CDR3 DNA is TGTGCCAGCACGCCCCCAAACTTGTTAAATGAGCAGTTCTTC.

This chain links TRBV4-2 with TRBJ2-2, with TRBD2 matching over 10 bases. Trimming at V came to 0 bases and at J to 6 bases, leaving 10 bases not matched to a gene. The CDR3 is 18 residues long. Germline V gives CDR1 LGHNA, CDR2 YNFKEQ. CDR3 protein: CASSQDWLAGEFAGELFF. CDR3 coding DNA: TGTGCCAGCAGCCAAGATTGGCTAGCGGGAGAGTTTGCCGGGGAGCTGTTTTTT.

V gene TRBV12-3 or TRBV12-4 combines with J gene TRBJ2-2, with D uncertain. V was pared by 6 bases and J by 8 bases, with 7 bases between. This CDR3 is built from 11 residues. For the CDR3, the DNA is TGTGCCAGCAGCACAGTTGGGGAGCTGTTTTTT. It codes for CASSTVGELFF.

The chain is built from TRBV9 and TRBJ1-5, with TRBD1 as a possible D gene (6 bases). Trimming removed 3 bases at V and 0 bases at J, with 10 bases between. Germline V lookup: CDR1 SGDLS, CDR2 YYNGEE. This CDR3 region has 15 residues. The CDR3, as DNA: TGTGCCAGCAGCGAGGGGACAAGTAGCAATCAGCCCCAGCATTTT. Its protein product is CASSEGTSSNQPQHF.

J is TRBJ2-5 and V is TRBV30; D may be TRBD1 (6 bases). V shed 4 bases and J shed 2 bases, with 11 bases lying between them. Germline CDR1 is GTSNPN and CDR2 is SVGIG (reference sequence). CDR3 length equals 13 residues. The CDR3 DNA is TGTGCCTGGACACAGGGCTGGCAAGAGACCCAGTACTTC. As protein: CAWTQGWQETQYF.

V and J are TRBV19 and TRBJ2-2; D might be TRBD2 (5 bases). Trimming left V 7 bases short and J 2 bases short, with 8 bases between. CDR3 length equals 13 residues. The germline gives CDR1 LNHDA, CDR2 SQIVND (reference sequence). The CDR3 loop is CASIGLNTGELFF. Here the CDR3 DNA reads TGTGCCAGTATAGGACTCAACACCGGGGAGCTGTTTTTT.